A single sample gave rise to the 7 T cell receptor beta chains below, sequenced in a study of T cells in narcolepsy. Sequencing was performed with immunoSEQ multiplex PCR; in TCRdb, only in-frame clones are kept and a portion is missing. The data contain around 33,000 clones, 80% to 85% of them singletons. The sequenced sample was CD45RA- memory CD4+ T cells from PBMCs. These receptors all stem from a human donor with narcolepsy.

The CDR3 here is CASSPQGAFGYTF. The DNA of the CDR3 is TGCGCCAGCAGCCCCCAGGGGGCGTTTGGCTACACCTTC. The chain combines TRBV5-1 with TRBJ1-2; 8 bases fit TRBD1. The length of the CDR3 is 13 residues. Germline CDR1 and CDR2: SGHRS and YFSETQ. The trim removed 4 bases at V and 7 bases at J, leaving 6 bases unmatched.

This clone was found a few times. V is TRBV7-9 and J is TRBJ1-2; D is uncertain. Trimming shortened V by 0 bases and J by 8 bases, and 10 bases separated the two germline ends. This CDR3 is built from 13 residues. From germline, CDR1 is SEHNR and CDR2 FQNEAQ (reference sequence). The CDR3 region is CASSLAGMRGYTF. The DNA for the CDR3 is TGTGCCAGCAGCTTAGCAGGGATGAGGGGCTACACCTTC. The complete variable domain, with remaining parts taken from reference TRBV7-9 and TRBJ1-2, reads DTGVSQNPRHKITKRGQNVTFRCDPISEHNRLYWYRQTLGQGPEFLTYFQNEAQLEKSRLLSDRFSAERPKGSFSTLEIQRTEQGDSAMYLCASSLAGMRGYTFGSGTRLTVV.

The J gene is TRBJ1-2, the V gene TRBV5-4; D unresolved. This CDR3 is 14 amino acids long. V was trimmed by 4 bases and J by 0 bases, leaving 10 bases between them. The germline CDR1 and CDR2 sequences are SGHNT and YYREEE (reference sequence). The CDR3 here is CASSLPGSNYGYTF. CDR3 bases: TGTGCCAGCAGCCTCCCGGGGTCTAACTATGGCTACACCTTC.

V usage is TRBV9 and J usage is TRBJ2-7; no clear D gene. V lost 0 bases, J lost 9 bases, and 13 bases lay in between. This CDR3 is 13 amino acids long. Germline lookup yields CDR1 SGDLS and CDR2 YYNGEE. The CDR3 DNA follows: TGTGCCAGCAGCGTAGATTCTGGGCGCGGGCAGTACTTC. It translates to CASSVDSGRGQYF.

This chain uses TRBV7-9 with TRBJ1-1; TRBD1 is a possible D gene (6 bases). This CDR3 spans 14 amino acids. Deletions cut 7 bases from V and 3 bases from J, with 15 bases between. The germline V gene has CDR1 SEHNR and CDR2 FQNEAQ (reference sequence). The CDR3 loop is CASTSPGGHTEAFF. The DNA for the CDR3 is TGTGCCAGCACCTCTCCTGGGGGGCACACTGAAGCTTTCTTT.

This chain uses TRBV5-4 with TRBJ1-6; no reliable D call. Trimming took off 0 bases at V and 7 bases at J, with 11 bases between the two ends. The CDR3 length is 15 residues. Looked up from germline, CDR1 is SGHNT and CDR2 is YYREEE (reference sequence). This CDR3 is CASSLARTANSPLHF. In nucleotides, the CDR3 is TGTGCCAGCAGCTTGGCCCGGACGGCGAATTCACCCCTCCACTTT.

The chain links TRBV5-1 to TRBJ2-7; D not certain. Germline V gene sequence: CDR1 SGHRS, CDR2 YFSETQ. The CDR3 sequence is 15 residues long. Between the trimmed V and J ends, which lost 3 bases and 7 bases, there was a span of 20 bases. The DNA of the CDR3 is TGCGCCAGCAGCTCGATACCGGGCCCCGATGAGGAGCAGTACTTC. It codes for CASSSIPGPDEEQYF.